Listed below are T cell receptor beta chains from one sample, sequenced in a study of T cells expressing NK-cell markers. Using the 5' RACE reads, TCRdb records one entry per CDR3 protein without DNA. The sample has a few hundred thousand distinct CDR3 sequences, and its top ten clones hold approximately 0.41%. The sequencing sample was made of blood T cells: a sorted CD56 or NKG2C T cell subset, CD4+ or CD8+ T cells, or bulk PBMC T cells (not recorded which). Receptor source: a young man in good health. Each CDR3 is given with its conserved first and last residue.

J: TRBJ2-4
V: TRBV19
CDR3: CASSLDSVQAKNIQYF

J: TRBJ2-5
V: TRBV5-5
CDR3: CASSLVLERDKLETQYF

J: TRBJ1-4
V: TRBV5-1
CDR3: CASSLDGNNEKLFF

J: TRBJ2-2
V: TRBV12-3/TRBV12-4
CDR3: CASSSPGGVMVGTGELFF

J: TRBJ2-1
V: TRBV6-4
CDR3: CASSDGTSRVNEQFF

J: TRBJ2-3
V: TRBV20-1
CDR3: CSARDWGLSTDTQYF

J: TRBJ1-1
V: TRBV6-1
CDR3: CASSIIGPPNTEAFF

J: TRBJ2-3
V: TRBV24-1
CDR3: CATKGLASTDTQYF

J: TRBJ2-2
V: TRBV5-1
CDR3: CASSSPTSLNTGELFF

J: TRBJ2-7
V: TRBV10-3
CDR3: CAISGTNPLGGGTYEQYF

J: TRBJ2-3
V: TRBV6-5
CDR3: CASSYFAQGRDTQYF

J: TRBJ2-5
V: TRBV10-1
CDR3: CASSRDRDEETQYF

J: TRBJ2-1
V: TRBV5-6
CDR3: CASSPASSYNEQFF

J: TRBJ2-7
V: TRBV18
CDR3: CASLRGGINEQYF

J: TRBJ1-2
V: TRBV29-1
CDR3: CSVGSGARGNYGYTF